Listed below are T cell receptor beta chains from one sample, sequenced in a study of PD-L1 blockade in urothelial cancer. Libraries were prepared by immunoSEQ multiplex PCR; TCRdb keeps only in-frame clonotypes and omits some of them. The profile covers about 90,000 clones, with less than 85% appearing a single time and 8.4% taken by the ten largest. The sequencing used PBMCs, collected around atezolizumab (anti-PD-L1) treatment. The receptors were sampled from a man between 65 and 85 years old with urothelial cancer. The conserved cysteine and the conserved F or W are not part of the CDR3 here.

V	J	CDR3
TRBV6-1	TRBJ1-5	ASSLQEYSNQPQH
TRBV29-1	TRBJ1-2	SVPGQGYGGYT
TRBV7-6	TRBJ2-3	ASSLGPTSASSTDTQY
TRBV7-2	TRBJ1-5	ASSLATGKSNQPQH
TRBV7-9	TRBJ2-3	ASSFLAGGGDTQY
TRBV19	TRBJ1-1	ASSRDRLNTEAF
TRBV30	TRBJ1-2	AWSGNYGYT
TRBV10-3	TRBJ2-1	ATAQGASRYNEQF
TRBV6-6	TRBJ2-7	ASRIAGSRLYEQY
TRBV2	TRBJ1-2	ASRRDRQANYGYT
TRBV30	TRBJ2-2	AWGGDRGRSTGELF
TRBV6-1	TRBJ1-1	ASTTPDGGTEAF
TRBV5-1	TRBJ1-1	ASSLAGAAEAF
TRBV27	TRBJ2-1	ASSKNQGGRF
TRBV5-8	TRBJ2-5	ASSSHRANSQETQY
TRBV6-5	TRBJ2-7	ASSYSGGAPYEQY
TRBV6-5	TRBJ1-2	ASRSTGKGYT
TRBV6-6	TRBJ1-5	ASTGISNQPQH
TRBV7-9	TRBJ2-7	ASSPRQGTTREQY
TRBV19	TRBJ2-2	ASSMRGGNTGELF
TRBV7-6	TRBJ2-1	ASSSGTIGYNEQF
TRBV18	TRBJ1-4	ASSPRTQNEKLF
TRBV5-6	TRBJ2-1	ASSLVAANEQF
TRBV9	TRBJ2-7	ASSARDSFYEQY
TRBV6-5	TRBJ2-1	ASSTGGRNNEQF
TRBV19	TRBJ1-5	ASSIPPNRGPAGNQPQH
TRBV29-1	TRBJ2-6	SVVRGGANVLT